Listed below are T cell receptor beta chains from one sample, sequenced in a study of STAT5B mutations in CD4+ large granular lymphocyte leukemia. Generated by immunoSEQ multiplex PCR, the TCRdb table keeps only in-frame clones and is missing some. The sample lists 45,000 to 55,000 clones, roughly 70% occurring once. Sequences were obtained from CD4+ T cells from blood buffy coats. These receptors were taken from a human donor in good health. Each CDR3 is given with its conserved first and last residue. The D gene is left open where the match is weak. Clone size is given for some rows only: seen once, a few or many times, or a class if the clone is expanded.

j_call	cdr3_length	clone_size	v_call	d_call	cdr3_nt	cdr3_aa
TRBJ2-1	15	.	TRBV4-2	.	TGTGCCAGCAGCCAAGTCGGGGCTAGTTACAATGAGCAGTTCTTC	CASSQVGASYNEQFF
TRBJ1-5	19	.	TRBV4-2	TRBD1	TGTGCCAGCAGCCAAGACCCAACTGACAGGGGGCCCCCCAATCAGCCCCAGCATTTT	CASSQDPTDRGPPNQPQHF
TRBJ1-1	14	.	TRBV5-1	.	TGCGCCAGCAGCTCAGGGACCGCGAACACTGAAGCTTTCTTT	CASSSGTANTEAFF
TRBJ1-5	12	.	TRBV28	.	TGTGCCAGCCACAGCTCCAATCAGCCCCAGCATTTT	CASHSSNQPQHF
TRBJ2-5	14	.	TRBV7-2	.	TGTGCCAGCAGCTCGAGGCAGGCGGTGGAGACCCAGTACTTC	CASSSRQAVETQYF
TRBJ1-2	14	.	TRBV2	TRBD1	TGTGCCAGCAGTCCGGAACAGGGGGCCTATGGCTACACCTTC	CASSPEQGAYGYTF
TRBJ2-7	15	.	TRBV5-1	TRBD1	TGCGCCAGCAGCATATCCGGGACAGGGGAGTACGAGCAGTACTTC	CASSISGTGEYEQYF
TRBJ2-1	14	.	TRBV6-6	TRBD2	TGTGCCAGCAGTTCTAGCGGGGGGCGCAATGAGCAGTTCTTC	CASSSSGGRNEQFF
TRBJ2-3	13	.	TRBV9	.	TGTGCCAGCAGCGCTAGACTGACAGATACGCAGTATTTT	CASSARLTDTQYF
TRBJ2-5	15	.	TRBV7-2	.	TGTGCCAGCAGCTTAGTTGCGGGGTACGAGGAGACCCAGTACTTC	CASSLVAGYEETQYF
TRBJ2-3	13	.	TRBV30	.	TGTGCCTGGAGTCCGGCAGGAGCGGATACGCAGTATTTT	CAWSPAGADTQYF
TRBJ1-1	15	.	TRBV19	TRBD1	TGTGCCAGTAGTATAGGCGCGGACAGGGTATTGGAAGCTTTCTTT	CASSIGADRVLEAFF
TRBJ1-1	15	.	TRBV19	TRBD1	TGTGCCAGTAGTACCGGACAGGGAGGATATTTTGACGCTTTCTTT	CASSTGQGGYFDAFF
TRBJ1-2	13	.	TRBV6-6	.	TGTGCCAGCAGTCTGGACCCTGTGGGCGGCTACACCTTC	CASSLDPVGGYTF
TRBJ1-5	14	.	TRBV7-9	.	TGTGCCAGCAGCGCAGGGGCTAGCAATCAGCCCCAGCATTTT	CASSAGASNQPQHF
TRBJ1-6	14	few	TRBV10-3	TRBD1	TGTGCCACCCAGAAGACAGGGGACAATTCACCCCTCCACTTT	CATQKTGDNSPLHF
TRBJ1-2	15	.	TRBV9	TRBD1	TGTGCCAGCAGCCCAAACCCGACAGGGTGGGATGGCTACACCTTC	CASSPNPTGWDGYTF
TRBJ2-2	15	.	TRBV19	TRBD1	TGTGCCAGTAGTCGTGCGACAGGGGGGGCCGGGGAGCTGTTTTTT	CASSRATGGAGELFF
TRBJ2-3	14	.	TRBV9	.	TGTGCCAGCAGTGTATCCCCCCAGGTTGATACGCAGTATTTT	CASSVSPQVDTQYF
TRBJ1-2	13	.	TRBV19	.	TGTGCCAGTACGAGGAGGAGGGGCGAAGGCTACACCTTC	CASTRRRGEGYTF
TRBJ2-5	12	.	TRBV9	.	TGTGCCAGCGGAGCCAGCGAAGAGACCCAGTACTTC	CASGASEETQYF
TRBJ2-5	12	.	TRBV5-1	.	TGCGCCAGCAGCCTATCGGAAGAGACCCAGTACTTC	CASSLSEETQYF
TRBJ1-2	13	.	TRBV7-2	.	TGTGCCAGCAGCTTGGGACAATTCTATGGCTACACCTTC	CASSLGQFYGYTF
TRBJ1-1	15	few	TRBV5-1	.	TGCGCCAGCAGCCTGGTATTCGGGCCCAACACTGAAGCTTTCTTT	CASSLVFGPNTEAFF
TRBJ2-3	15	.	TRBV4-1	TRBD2	TGCGCCAGCAGCCAAGATTTTGGACTAGCGGGGAGGGGGTATTTT	CASSQDFGLAGRGYF
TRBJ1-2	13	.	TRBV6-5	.	TGTGCCAGCAGTTACGACCTTAACTATGGCTACACCTTC	CASSYDLNYGYTF
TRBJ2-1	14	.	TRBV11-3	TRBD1	TGTGCCAGCAGCCAAGGACAGGTCAATGATGAGCAGTTCTTC	CASSQGQVNDEQFF
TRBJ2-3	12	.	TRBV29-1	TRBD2	TGCAGCGTTCGGGGGGGTACAGATACGCAGTATTTT	CSVRGGTDTQYF
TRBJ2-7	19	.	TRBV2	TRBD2	TGTGCCAGCAGTGAACGGTCCCTAACTAGCGGGGGCCACCTGGACGAGCAGTACTTC	CASSERSLTSGGHLDEQYF
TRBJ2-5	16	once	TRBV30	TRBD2	TGTGCCTGGAGGAACGGAGCTAGCGGGGGGCGTGAGACCCAGTACTTC	CAWRNGASGGRETQYF
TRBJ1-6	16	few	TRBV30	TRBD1	TGTGCCTGGAGTCTACAGGGGGTCTTATCGGGGTCACCCCTCCACTTT	CAWSLQGVLSGSPLHF
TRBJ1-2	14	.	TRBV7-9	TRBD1	TGTGCCAGCAGCTTAGCAGGACAGGGCTATGGCTACACCTTC	CASSLAGQGYGYTF
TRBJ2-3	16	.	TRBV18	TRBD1	TGTGCCAGCTCCCTGGCCCGACAGGGGAGCACAGATACGCAGTATTTT	CASSLARQGSTDTQYF
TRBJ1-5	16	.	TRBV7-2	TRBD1	TGTGCCAGCAGCTCCGAAGGGGGCCGGGGTAATCAGCCCCAGCATTTT	CASSSEGGRGNQPQHF
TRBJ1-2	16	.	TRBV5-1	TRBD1	TGCGCCAGCAGCCCCCTAACCCGGGACAGGAGCTATGGCTACACCTTC	CASSPLTRDRSYGYTF
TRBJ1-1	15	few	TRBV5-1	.	TGCGCCAGCGGATTCGGTGGGGGAGGTCGGACTGAAGCTTTCTTT	CASGFGGGGRTEAFF
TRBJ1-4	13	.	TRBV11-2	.	TGTGCCAGCAGACCTACCTCTAGGGAAAAACTGTTTTTT	CASRPTSREKLFF
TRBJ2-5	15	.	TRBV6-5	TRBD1	TGTGCCAGCAGTTATACGGGACAGGGATTTGAGACCCAGTACTTC	CASSYTGQGFETQYF
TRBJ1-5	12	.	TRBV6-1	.	TGTGCCAGTGAACAGGAGAATCAGCCCCAGCATTTT	CASEQENQPQHF
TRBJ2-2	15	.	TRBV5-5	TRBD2	TGTGCCAGCAGCTGGGGACTAGCCGAAGACGGGGAGCTGTTTTTT	CASSWGLAEDGELFF
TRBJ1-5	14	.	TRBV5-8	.	TGTGCCAGCAGCTTGGTTGGAGGCTATCAGCCCCAGCATTTT	CASSLVGGYQPQHF
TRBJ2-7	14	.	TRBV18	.	TGTGCCAGCTCACCCCCAGGGGAACCGTACGAGCAGTACTTC	CASSPPGEPYEQYF
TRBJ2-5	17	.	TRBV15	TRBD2	TGTGCCACCAGCAGAGATAGTGGACTAGCGGGGCTAGAGACCCAGTACTTC	CATSRDSGLAGLETQYF
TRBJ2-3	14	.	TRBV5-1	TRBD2	TGCGCCAGCAGAAGGACTAGCGATACAGATACGCAGTATTTT	CASRRTSDTDTQYF
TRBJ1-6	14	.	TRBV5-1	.	TGCGCCAGCAGCCGCGGGGGGGAGAATTCACCCCTCCACTTT	CASSRGGENSPLHF
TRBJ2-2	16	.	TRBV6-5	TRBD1	TGTGCCAGCAGTTTCCGGGACAGGGGGAACACCGGGGAGCTGTTTTTT	CASSFRDRGNTGELFF
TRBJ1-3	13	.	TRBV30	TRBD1	TGTGCCTCACAGGGGGCGTCTGGAAACACCATATATTTT	CASQGASGNTIYF
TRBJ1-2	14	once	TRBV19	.	TGTGCCAGTAGGAGGAGGGGCTCTAACTATGGCTACACCTTC	CASRRRGSNYGYTF
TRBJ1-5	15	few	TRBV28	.	TGTGCCACCGGTACGAATGACGGTAGCAATCAGCCCCAGCATTTT	CATGTNDGSNQPQHF